What follows are 9 T cell receptor beta chains derived from one specimen sequenced in a study of blood T cell repertoires in COVID-19. The method was immunoSEQ multiplex PCR; TCRdb's version includes in-frame clones alone and lacks a portion of them. The profile shows some 530,000 clones, 80% to 90% of them singletons. The sequenced sample consisted of peripheral blood. Receptors were obtained from a human donor in a cohort sampled during active COVID-19.

V usage is TRBV7-9 and J usage is TRBJ2-7; D gene ambiguous. Germline CDR1 is SEHNR and CDR2 is FQNEAQ (reference sequence). This CDR3 spans 12 amino acids. V was clipped by 6 bases and J by 8 bases, with 14 bases between them. CDR3 in DNA: TGTGCCAGCAGTTATCCTCACGGTCAGCAGTACTTC. Protein: CASSYPHGQQYF. The full variable domain, completed using reference TRBV7-9 and TRBJ2-7, is DTGVSQNPRHKITKRGQNVTFRCDPISEHNRLYWYRQTLGQGPEFLTYFQNEAQLEKSRLLSDRFSAERPKGSFSTLEIQRTEQGDSAMYLCASSYPHGQQYFGPGTRLTVT.

The DNA of the CDR3 is TGTGCCAGCAGCTTAGCGTGGCAGGTGGGCAATCAGCCCCAGCATTTT. Encoded protein: CASSLAWQVGNQPQHF. The chain links TRBV7-2 to TRBJ1-5; D unclear. This CDR3 comprises 16 residues. Between the trimmed V and J ends, which lost 0 bases and 2 bases, there was a span of 11 bases. Germline V lookup: CDR1 SGHTA, CDR2 FQGNSA.

This sequence joins TRBV28 and TRBJ2-1; TRBD1 matches 7 bases. Germline trimming cut 6 bases from V and 5 bases from J; bases unmatched to any gene: 7. The CDR3 sequence is 14 residues long. Germline CDR1 is MDHEN and CDR2 is SYDVKM. The CDR3 sequence: CASSPRTGHNEQFF. In nucleotides, the CDR3 is TGTGCCAGCAGCCCGAGGACAGGCCACAATGAGCAGTTCTTC.

V and J are TRBV7-9 and TRBJ2-1; 12 nucleotides align to TRBD2. V lost 5 bases, J lost 7 bases, and 6 bases stayed unmatched. Germline V gene lookup returns CDR1 SEHNR and CDR2 FQNEAQ (reference sequence). The CDR3 is 15 residues long. The CDR3 sequence: CASSRLAGVTNEQFF. CDR3 nucleotides: TGTGCCAGCAGCAGACTAGCGGGAGTAACAAATGAGCAGTTCTTC. Drawing the rest from reference TRBV7-9 and TRBJ2-1, the complete variable domain is DTGVSQNPRHKITKRGQNVTFRCDPISEHNRLYWYRQTLGQGPEFLTYFQNEAQLEKSRLLSDRFSAERPKGSFSTLEIQRTEQGDSAMYLCASSRLAGVTNEQFFGPGTRLTVL.

V usage is TRBV29-1 and J usage is TRBJ2-1; D is unresolved. Trimming cost V 3 bases and J 0 bases, with 9 bases left between them. Germline CDR1 is SQVTM and CDR2 is ANQGSEA. There are 14 residues in the CDR3. CDR3 in amino acids: CSVDWRSSYNEQFF. As DNA, the CDR3 is TGCAGCGTTGACTGGCGGAGCTCCTACAATGAGCAGTTCTTC.

CDR3 DNA: TGTGCCAGCAGCCCGGGACTAGCGGGAGGCGTGTACCAAGAGACCCAGTACTTC. It codes for CASSPGLAGGVYQETQYF. The chain has TRBV5-4 and TRBJ2-5; 15 nucleotides agree with TRBD2. From germline, CDR1 is SGHNT and CDR2 YYREEE (reference sequence). V trimming: 4 bases; J trimming: 0 bases; junction bases outside the gene matches: 7. This CDR3 comprises 18 residues. The full variable domain, in which reference TRBV5-4 and TRBJ2-5 provide the parts outside the CDR3, is ETGVTQSPTHLIKTRGQQVTLRCSSQSGHNTVSWYQQALGQGPQFIFQYYREEENGRGNFPPRFSGLQFPNYSSELNVNALELDDSALYLCASSPGLAGGVYQETQYFGPGTRLLVL.

The chain combines TRBV2 with TRBJ2-3; D unresolved. This CDR3 is 14 amino acids long. CDR1 and CDR2 (germline): SNHLY, FYNNEI. Trimming left V 4 bases short and J 2 bases short, with 10 bases between. CDR3 amino acids: CASSVLHTTDTQYF. The CDR3 coding sequence is TGTGCCAGCAGTGTTTTACATACCACAGATACGCAGTATTTT.

This chain joins TRBV3-1 (or the pseudogene TRBV3-2) and TRBJ2-3; D possibly corresponds to TRBD2 (6 bases). Trimming cost V 1 base and J 3 bases, with 11 bases left between them. CDR1 LGHDT and CDR2 YNNKEL come from the germline V gene (reference sequence). This CDR3 has 15 amino acids. CDR3 nucleotide sequence: TGTGCCAGCAGCCAAGGGGGACTTCAGACAGATACGCAGTATTTT. Its protein product is CASSQGGLQTDTQYF.

The V call is TRBV5-1, the J call TRBJ2-7; 11 nucleotides line up with TRBD1. The CDR3 loop spans 14 amino acids. Trimming took 2 bases from V and 4 from J; bases not matched to a gene: 2. The germline CDR1 and CDR2 sequences are SGHRS and YFSETQ. In DNA form, the CDR3 reads TGCGCCAGCAGCTTCGGGACAGGGGGTTACGAGCAGTACTTC. Translation: CASSFGTGGYEQYF. The whole variable domain, remainder taken from reference TRBV5-1 and TRBJ2-7, is KAGVTQTPRYLIKTRGQQVTLSCSPISGHRSVSWYQQTPGQGLQFLFEYFSETQRNKGNFPGRFSGRQFSNSRSEMNVSTLELGDSALYLCASSFGTGGYEQYFGPGTRLTVT.